Shown below are 6 T cell receptor beta chains from a single sample sequenced in a study of blood T cell repertoires in COVID-19. Some clones are missing from TCRdb's copy, which holds only in-frame ones; the method was immunoSEQ multiplex PCR. The sample shows fewer than 350,000 clones, 86% of them seen only once. Sequencing was carried out using peripheral blood. The source is a woman younger than 45 with COVID-19, enrolled during active disease.

This chain joins TRBV9 and TRBJ2-1; TRBD1 aligns across 7 bases. The ends lost 3 bases at V and 3 bases at J; junction bases unmatched: 9. Germline values: CDR1 SGDLS, CDR2 YYNGEE. This CDR3 has 16 residues. DNA of the CDR3: TGTGCCAGCAGCGCAAGCAACAGGGGATACTACAATGAGCAGTTCTTC. It is translated as CASSASNRGYYNEQFF.

The chain recombines TRBV12-5 with TRBJ2-7; 11 bases match TRBD2. The CDR3 length is 16 residues. V lost 6 bases to trimming and J lost 6 bases; unmatched junction nucleotides: 13. CDR1 is LGHNT and CDR2 is FRNRAP in the germline V gene. The CDR3 sequence is CASGSTSGGGSVEQYF. In DNA, the CDR3 is TGTGCTAGTGGATCAACTAGCGGGGGTGGTTCTGTCGAGCAGTACTTC.

The chain uses TRBV5-1 and TRBJ2-4; tentative D call: TRBD1 (6 bases). The CDR3 is 14 amino acids. Germline V gene lookup returns CDR1 SGHRS and CDR2 YFSETQ. V lost 4 bases and J 15 bases, leaving 23 bases between the germline ends. The CDR3 DNA sequence: TGCGCCAGCAGCCCCAGGGCAGGGGAGCCTTCGGGGTACTTC. Translating gives CASSPRAGEPSGYF.

With respect to this clone: Other DNA sequences within the sample encode an identical CDR3. The chain has TRBV19 and TRBJ2-1; tentative D call: TRBD2 (6 bases). Germline V gene data show CDR1 as LNHDA and CDR2 as SQIVND (reference sequence). V lost 3 bases to trimming and J lost 6 bases, with 9 bases between them. This CDR3 region has 13 residues. The CDR3 DNA sequence: TGTGCCAGTAGTATCCTGGGGGGCAATGAGCAGTTCTTC. Translating it yields CASSILGGNEQFF.

V is TRBV7-8 and J is TRBJ2-7; D is unresolved. Germline V gives CDR1 SGHVS, CDR2 FQNEAQ. The CDR3 contains 15 residues. The V and J ends lost 8 bases and 3 bases respectively, with 20 bases between them. The CDR3 sequence: CASGPPSPAYYEQYF. The CDR3 DNA reads as TGTGCCAGCGGGCCACCGTCTCCCGCCTACTACGAGCAGTACTTC.

V is TRBV28 and J is TRBJ2-1; 8 bases are shared with TRBD2. CDR1 MDHEN and CDR2 SYDVKM come from the germline V gene. With 3 bases clipped from V and 13 bases from J, the junction kept 5 bases outside the gene matches. CDR3 size: 12 residues. The CDR3, as DNA: TGTGCCAGCAGTTTCTTAGCGGGGCGACAGTTCTTC. Protein: CASSFLAGRQFF.